This passage covers 30 T cell receptor beta chains from one sample sequenced in a study of response to subunit inactivated influenza vaccine. From the RT-PCR reads, TCRdb called clonotypes with MiXCR, one entry per CDR3 protein. The sample consists of roughly 290,000 distinct CDR3 sequences, 20% to 25% of them appearing once. The sample in question was PBMCs from blood, obtained about 20 months after vaccination. These receptor sequences come from a man in his fifties or sixties who received an inactivated influenza vaccine.

This clonotype was recorded many times. CDR3 DNA: TGTGCCAGCAGTTACAGGCTGGGGATTTTAGGTGGCTACACCTTC. Translating it yields CASSYRLGILGGYTF. The chain recombines TRBV6-5 with TRBJ1-2; the D is unclear. Per the germline V gene, CDR1 is MNHEY and CDR2 is SVGAGI. This CDR3 has 15 residues. The ends were cut back, 2 bases at V and 7 bases at J, with 17 bases in the middle.

This clonotype was recorded a few times. The chain joins TRBV6-5 to TRBJ1-2; TRBD1 agrees at 10 bases. Germline CDR1 and CDR2: MNHEY and SVGAGI. V lost 6 bases and J lost 8; bases outside the gene matches: 6. CDR3 length: 13 amino acids. CDR3 DNA: TGTGCCAGCAGGAAGACAGGGGGCGAAGGCTACACCTTC. Residues: CASRKTGGEGYTF.

The chain recombines TRBV12-3 or TRBV12-4 with TRBJ1-4; no definite D call. The CDR3 sequence is 15 residues long. Trimming cost V 1 base and J 5 bases, with 11 bases left between them. The CDR3, as DNA: TGTGCCAGCAGTTTAGAAGGACGGGTGAATGAAAAACTGTTTTTT. It yields the protein CASSLEGRVNEKLFF.

This clonotype occurred a few times. This chain joins TRBV11-2 and TRBJ2-1; D not resolved. CDR3 size: 16 residues. Germline V CDR1 and CDR2: SGHAT, FQNNGV. V lost 5 bases to trimming and J lost 3 bases, with 17 bases between them. CDR3 region: CASSLGPGPIYNEQFF. Written as DNA, the CDR3 is TGTGCCAGCAGCCTAGGTCCGGGTCCAATCTACAATGAGCAGTTCTTC.

The genes are TRBV7-2 and TRBJ2-1; D possibly corresponds to TRBD2 (5 bases). CDR1 SGHTA and CDR2 FQGNSA come from the germline V gene. V shed 5 bases and J shed 9 bases, with 20 bases lying between them. The CDR3 sequence is 15 residues long. The chain's CDR3 is CASSPRATPGSEQFF. The CDR3, as DNA: TGTGCCAGCAGCCCCCGGGCCACCCCGGGGAGTGAGCAGTTCTTC.

The CDR3 nucleotides are TGTGCCATCAACACGGGACCATCTCCCACAGATACGCAGTATTTT. Its translation is CAINTGPSPTDTQYF. This chain connects TRBV2 to TRBJ2-3, with D possibly called TRBD1 or TRBD2 (5 bases each). In germline, CDR1 is SNHLY, CDR2 FYNNEI. V lost 10 bases, J lost 2 bases, and 19 bases lay in between. The CDR3 consists of 15 residues.

This clonotype was seen only a few times. This sequence joins TRBV4-1 and TRBJ2-5; D gene ambiguous. Germline V lookup: CDR1 MGHRA, CDR2 YSYEKL. V lost 2 bases, J lost 0 bases, and 4 bases lay in between. This CDR3 spans 13 amino acids. This CDR3 is CASSQRHQETQYF. The DNA of the CDR3 is TGCGCCAGCAGCCAACGGCACCAAGAGACCCAGTACTTC.

This clonotype has more than one count but fewer than ten. The chain recombines TRBV20-1 with TRBJ1-1, with 7 bases lining up with TRBD1. The J segment lost 4 bases and the V segment lost 0 bases, leaving 8 bases of the junction unmatched. The CDR3 runs to 15 residues. CDR1 is DFQATT, CDR2 SNEGSKA, per germline (reference sequence). CDR3 nucleotides: TGCAGTGCTAGAGATAGCGACAGGGTGGGCACTGAAGCTTTCTTT. It encodes CSARDSDRVGTEAFF.

This clonotype has a handful of counts. The chain carries TRBV9 and TRBJ1-2, with TRBD1 matching 10 bases. The CDR3 totals 15 residues. From germline, CDR1 is SGDLS and CDR2 YYNGEE. The trim removed 3 bases at V and 4 bases at J, leaving 6 bases unmatched. The CDR3 loop reads CASSAGRDRGYGYTF. In DNA, the CDR3 is TGTGCCAGCAGCGCCGGCCGGGACAGGGGCTATGGCTACACCTTC.

The J gene is TRBJ1-5, the V gene TRBV6-2 or TRBV6-3; D is possibly TRBD1 (5 bases). CDR1 MNHEY and CDR2 SVGEGT come from the germline V gene. The CDR3 runs to 20 residues. Trimming stripped 4 bases from V and 5 bases from J, with 30 bases between. This chain's CDR3 is CASSCPVRDGQIRLDQPQHF. CDR3 sequence (DNA): TGTGCCAGCAGTTGCCCTGTCCGGGACGGCCAAATTAGACTGGATCAGCCCCAGCATTTT.

This clonotype showed up just a few times. The V call is TRBV13, the J call TRBJ2-1; 9 bases are a match to TRBD2. V lost 4 bases and J lost 8; bases outside the gene matches: 6. The CDR3 spans 14 residues. CDR1 PRHDT and CDR2 FYEKMQ come from the germline V gene (reference sequence). In nucleotides, the CDR3 is TGTGCCAGCAGCTACTCGGGACTAGCATATGAGCAGTTCTTC. Amino acids: CASSYSGLAYEQFF.

The chain recombines TRBV2 with TRBJ2-2, with TRBD2 matching 9 bases. V gave up 5 bases and J gave up 4 bases; unmatched junction bases: 5. Germline CDR1 reads SNHLY; CDR2 reads FYNNEI. CDR3 size: 15 residues. CDR3 DNA sequence: TGTGCCAGCAGTTATAGCGGGAGTGGCACCGGGGAGCTGTTTTTT. This sequence encodes CASSYSGSGTGELFF.

This chain connects TRBV7-9 to TRBJ1-5; D uncertain. CDR3 length equals 13 residues. CDR1 is SEHNR and CDR2 is FQNEAQ in the germline V gene (reference sequence). V dropped 1 base and J dropped 7 bases, with 8 bases sitting between them. The CDR3 sequence: CASSLEEYQPQHF. The CDR3 nucleotides read TGTGCCAGCAGCTTAGAGGAGTACCAGCCCCAGCATTTT.

This clonotype was found many times. The J gene is TRBJ1-5, the V gene TRBV6-2 or TRBV6-3; possible D gene TRBD1, 6 bases. Between the trimmed V and J ends, which lost 7 bases and 5 bases, there was a span of 15 bases. The germline gives CDR1 MNHEY, CDR2 SVGEGT. The CDR3 has 14 residues. The CDR3 is CASTRAGDHQPQHF. As DNA, the CDR3 is TGTGCCAGCACCCGGGCAGGGGATCATCAGCCCCAGCATTTT.

The V gene is TRBV20-1, the J gene TRBJ2-3; the match to TRBD2 covers 8 bases. Unmatched junction bases numbered 6, after V lost 4 bases and J lost 3 bases. This CDR3 region has 14 residues. Germline assignment: CDR1 DFQATT and CDR2 SNEGSKA (reference sequence). CDR3 in DNA: TGCAGTGCTAAGGGGCGGGGGGAAACAGATACGCAGTATTTT. Its translation is CSAKGRGETDTQYF.

This clonotype has just a few counts. V and J are TRBV7-9 and TRBJ2-5; D unclear. From germline, CDR1 is SEHNR and CDR2 FQNEAQ (reference sequence). This CDR3 comprises 14 residues. V lost 3 bases to trimming and J lost 2 bases, with 10 bases between them. CDR3 sequence (DNA): TGTGCCAGCAGCTTCAGACTGGATCAAGAGACCCAGTACTTC. Protein product: CASSFRLDQETQYF.

Concerning this clonotype itself: Here the CDR3 omits its conserved ending phenylalanine or tryptophan, so a read error is the likely source. The rearrangement uses TRBV9 and TRBJ2-2; D unclear. The CDR3 has 14 residues. The V end was cut by 0 bases, the J end by 1 base, with 4 bases between. Germline V lookup: CDR1 SGDLS, CDR2 YYNGEE. Written as DNA, the CDR3 is TGTGCCAGCAGCGTAGATGGGAACACCGGGGAGCTGTTTTTA. Its translation is CASSVDGNTGELFL.

V is TRBV11-2 and J is TRBJ1-5; tentatively, D is TRBD1 (6 bases). The CDR3 consists of 18 residues. The germline gives CDR1 SGHAT, CDR2 FQNNGV. V lost 2 bases, J lost 2 bases, and 19 bases lay in between. The CDR3 protein is CASSLIGEGGGGNQPQHF. The CDR3 coding sequence is TGTGCCAGCAGCTTAATTGGCGAGGGGGGAGGCGGCAATCAGCCCCAGCATTTT. The whole variable domain, filled in from reference TRBV11-2 and TRBJ1-5, reads EAGVAQSPRYKIIEKRQSVAFWCNPISGHATLYWYQQILGQGPKLLIQFQNNGVVDDSQLPKDRFSAERLKGVDSTLKIQPAKLEDSAVYLCASSLIGEGGGGNQPQHFGDGTRLSIL.

In its sample, this clonotype was seen a few times. The chain has TRBV5-1 and TRBJ2-2; possibly TRBD1 for D (6 bases). This CDR3 has 15 residues. Germline V gene lookup returns CDR1 SGHRS and CDR2 YFSETQ. Trimming pared 6 bases from V and 1 base from J, leaving 13 bases between. This CDR3 reads CASTIMGQNTGELFF. The CDR3 DNA follows: TGCGCCAGCACGATAATGGGACAGAACACCGGGGAGCTGTTTTTT.

The V call is TRBV11-1, the J call TRBJ2-1; maybe TRBD1 (5 bases). Deletions cut 4 bases from V and 2 bases from J, with 9 bases between. The CDR3 sequence is 14 residues long. CDR1 SGHAT and CDR2 FQDESV come from the germline V gene (reference sequence). Written as DNA, the CDR3 is TGTGCCAGCAGCTCAGGGAAGCCCTACAATGAGCAGTTCTTC. Protein sequence: CASSSGKPYNEQFF.

CDR3 sequence: CSASDGVYEQYF. The CDR3 nucleotides read TGCAGTGCTAGTGACGGCGTGTACGAGCAGTACTTC. V usage is TRBV20-1 and J usage is TRBJ2-7; D uncertain. The V end was cut by 3 bases, the J end by 4 bases, with 10 bases between. The CDR3 runs to 12 residues. The V gene's germline CDR1 is DFQATT and CDR2 SNEGSKA (reference sequence).

The V gene is TRBV5-1, the J gene TRBJ1-1; D is unclear. Per germline, CDR1 SGHRS and CDR2 YFSETQ. Trimming left V 4 bases short and J 1 base short, with 11 bases between. The CDR3 runs to 14 residues. The CDR3 coding sequence is TGCGCCAGCAGCAAGGGAACAGCGAACACTGAAGCTTTCTTT. It encodes CASSKGTANTEAFF.

This clonotype was detected only a few times. One junction end disagrees with the germline gene, perhaps due to a read error. The chain couples TRBV7-9 to TRBJ1-5; D is possibly TRBD1 (5 bases). Germline CDR1 and CDR2: SEHNR and FQNEAQ (reference sequence). CDR3 length equals 15 residues. The CDR3: CASSLDQGGNQRQHF. CDR3 in DNA: TGTGCCAGCAGCTTAGACCAGGGAGGCAATCAGCGCCAGCATTTT.

This clonotype appeared many times. The V call is TRBV18, the J call TRBJ1-1; 9 bases are shared with TRBD1. Trimming at V came to 3 bases and at J to 0 bases, leaving 8 bases not matched to a gene. This CDR3 is built from 17 residues. CDR1 and CDR2 from the germline V gene are KGHSH and LQKENI. The CDR3 nucleotides are TGTGCCAGCTCACCCCAGGGACAGGGAGTTTTGAACACTGAAGCTTTCTTT. Its translation: CASSPQGQGVLNTEAFF.

This clonotype occurred a few times. J is TRBJ2-3 and V is TRBV5-5; D is uncertain. The ends were cut back, 3 bases at V and 2 bases at J, with 4 bases in the middle. This CDR3 is 12 amino acids long. Germline CDR1 and CDR2: SGHKS and YYEKEE (reference sequence). The CDR3 nucleotides are TGTGCCAGCAGCTGGAACACAGATACGCAGTATTTT. Amino acids: CASSWNTDTQYF.

This chain links TRBV5-1 with TRBJ1-4; TRBD1 matches 11 bases. CDR1 is SGHRS, CDR2 YFSETQ, per germline. V lost 0 bases to trimming and J lost 8 bases; unmatched junction nucleotides: 6. CDR3 length: 16 residues. CDR3 loop: CASSLEGQGAREKLFF. CDR3 coding DNA: TGCGCCAGCAGCTTGGAAGGACAGGGGGCTCGCGAAAAACTGTTTTTT. The full variable domain, with the rest looked up from reference TRBV5-1 and TRBJ1-4, is KAGVTQTPRYLIKTRGQQVTLSCSPISGHRSVSWYQQTPGQGLQFLFEYFSETQRNKGNFPGRFSGRQFSNSRSEMNVSTLELGDSALYLCASSLEGQGAREKLFFGSGTQLSVL.

The rearrangement joins TRBV16 to TRBJ2-5, with D tentatively TRBD1 or TRBD2 (5 bases each). V lost 2 bases to trimming and J lost 7 bases, with 5 bases between them. Germline lookup yields CDR1 KGHSY and CDR2 FQNENV. This CDR3 is built from 11 residues. The DNA of the CDR3 is TGTGCCAGCAGCCAAGGGGGGACCCAGTACTTC. Encoded protein: CASSQGGTQYF.

The chain links TRBV20-1 to TRBJ2-3; 7 bases fit TRBD2. Trimming at V came to 3 bases and at J to 2 bases, leaving 2 bases not matched to a gene. In germline, CDR1 is DFQATT, CDR2 SNEGSKA (reference sequence). This CDR3 region has 13 residues. The DNA of the CDR3 is TGCAGTGCTAGCAAGCGGGACACAGATACGCAGTATTTT. Residues: CSASKRDTDTQYF.

The rearrangement links TRBV29-1 to TRBJ2-7; possibly TRBD1 or TRBD2 for D (5 bases each). Germline loops: CDR1 SQVTM, CDR2 ANQGSEA. CDR3 length equals 13 residues. V dropped 4 bases and J dropped 5 bases, with 15 bases sitting between them. CDR3 in amino acids: CSVVSPGTDEQYF. The CDR3 DNA follows: TGCAGCGTTGTGTCACCAGGGACCGACGAGCAGTACTTC.

The chain recombines TRBV28 with TRBJ1-2; D might be TRBD1 (5 bases). The V end was cut by 5 bases, the J end by 4 bases, with 23 bases between. The CDR3 runs to 17 residues. The germline V gene has CDR1 MDHEN and CDR2 SYDVKM. The CDR3 reads CASSRGALYGSGYGYTF. Here the CDR3 DNA reads TGTGCCAGCAGTCGCGGGGCACTTTATGGTTCGGGCTATGGCTACACCTTC.